This is a list of T cell receptor beta chains from one sample in a study of vaccination and CD4 T cells after COVID-19. In TCRdb, the PCR reads were re-called with MiXCR into one record per CDR3 protein. The sample records about 18,000 distinct CDR3 sequences, around two fifths being singletons. Antigens of these TCRs are unknown. The sequences come from CD4+ T cells from blood, cultured in vitro, collected after SARS-CoV-2 vaccination. The source is a human donor who had recovered from COVID-19. CDR3s include the opening cysteine and the closing phenylalanine or tryptophan. The order of the fields is CDR3 protein, CDR3 DNA, V gene, D gene, clone size, J gene. A D gene is named only where the DNA matches it firmly. Rows may omit the clone size; those that give it use once, few, many or a size class.

CDR3aa: CASSPRQSYNEQFF
CDR3nt: TGTGCCAGCAGTCCACGGCAGTCCTACAATGAGCAGTTCTTC
v_gene: TRBV6-2/TRBV6-3
d_gene: .
abundance: .
j_gene: TRBJ2-1

CDR3aa: CASSTTGAPQHF
CDR3nt: TGTGCCAGCAGTACAACAGGGGCGCCCCAGCATTTT
v_gene: TRBV6-2/TRBV6-3
d_gene: TRBD1
abundance: few
j_gene: TRBJ1-5

CDR3aa: CSARVRGQVGYEQYF
CDR3nt: TGCAGTGCTAGAGTCCGGGGACAGGTCGGCTACGAGCAGTACTTC
v_gene: TRBV20-1
d_gene: TRBD1
abundance: .
j_gene: TRBJ2-7

CDR3aa: CASSAGSITDTQYF
CDR3nt: TGTGCCAGCAGCGCCGGGAGTATCACAGATACGCAGTATTTT
v_gene: TRBV7-2
d_gene: .
abundance: .
j_gene: TRBJ2-3

CDR3aa: CASRNGAQGTQYF
CDR3nt: TGTGCCAGCCGAAACGGGGCCCAAGGGACCCAGTACTTC
v_gene: TRBV7-9
d_gene: .
abundance: .
j_gene: TRBJ2-5

CDR3aa: CASSLDAGPYEQYF
CDR3nt: TGTGCCAGCAGCTTAGACGCAGGGCCCTACGAGCAGTACTTC
v_gene: TRBV7-9
d_gene: .
abundance: .
j_gene: TRBJ2-7

CDR3aa: CATSRDQTTDTQYF
CDR3nt: TGTGCCACCAGCAGAGATCAAACCACAGATACGCAGTATTTT
v_gene: TRBV15
d_gene: .
abundance: few
j_gene: TRBJ2-3

CDR3aa: CASSPPGGWGNQPQHF
CDR3nt: TGTGCCAGCAGCCCCCCCGGAGGTTGGGGCAATCAGCCCCAGCATTTT
v_gene: TRBV6-2/TRBV6-3
d_gene: .
abundance: .
j_gene: TRBJ1-5

CDR3aa: CASSLGLALQETQYF
CDR3nt: TGTGCCAGCAGCTTAGGACTAGCGTTGCAAGAGACCCAGTACTTC
v_gene: TRBV7-9
d_gene: TRBD2
abundance: large
j_gene: TRBJ2-5

CDR3aa: CASSPNLQGPWETQYF
CDR3nt: TGTGCCAGCAGCCCGAATTTACAGGGGCCCTGGGAGACCCAGTACTTC
v_gene: TRBV7-9
d_gene: TRBD1
abundance: .
j_gene: TRBJ2-5

CDR3aa: CASSITPSTDTQYF
CDR3nt: TGTGCCAGTAGTATCACTCCTAGCACAGATACGCAGTATTTT
v_gene: TRBV19
d_gene: .
abundance: few
j_gene: TRBJ2-3

CDR3aa: CASSPTGESTEAFF
CDR3nt: TGTGCCAGCAGCCCGACAGGGGAGTCCACTGAAGCTTTCTTT
v_gene: TRBV12-3/TRBV12-4
d_gene: TRBD1
abundance: .
j_gene: TRBJ1-1

CDR3aa: CATSDSRTSGSYEQYF
CDR3nt: TGTGCCACCAGTGATTCCCGGACTAGCGGGAGCTACGAGCAGTACTTC
v_gene: TRBV24-1
d_gene: TRBD2
abundance: few
j_gene: TRBJ2-7

CDR3aa: CAWSRGGWRAEAFF
CDR3nt: TGTGCCTGGAGCCGCGGGGGCTGGAGGGCTGAAGCTTTCTTT
v_gene: TRBV30
d_gene: .
abundance: .
j_gene: TRBJ1-1

CDR3aa: CATDVGVWGDGYTF
CDR3nt: TGTGCCACGGACGTAGGGGTCTGGGGGGATGGCTACACCTTC
v_gene: TRBV7-9
d_gene: .
abundance: few
j_gene: TRBJ1-2

CDR3aa: CATSPRRAGRANQPQHF
CDR3nt: TGTGCCACCAGCCCGCGCCGAGCGGGCAGGGCAAATCAGCCCCAGCATTTT
v_gene: TRBV15
d_gene: .
abundance: few
j_gene: TRBJ1-5

CDR3aa: CASSLSNAGELFF
CDR3nt: TGTGCCAGCAGCTTGAGTAATGCCGGGGAGCTGTTTTTT
v_gene: TRBV7-6
d_gene: .
abundance: .
j_gene: TRBJ2-2

CDR3aa: CASSIFPPGQMGPQHF
CDR3nt: TGTGCCAGTAGTATATTTCCCCCGGGACAGATGGGGCCCCAGCATTTT
v_gene: TRBV19
d_gene: TRBD1
abundance: .
j_gene: TRBJ1-5

CDR3aa: CASSFGRRNTEAFF
CDR3nt: TGTGCCAGCAGCTTCGGGAGGAGGAACACTGAAGCTTTCTTT
v_gene: TRBV5-4
d_gene: .
abundance: .
j_gene: TRBJ1-1

CDR3aa: CSAPKQGANTEAFF
CDR3nt: TGCAGTGCGCCCAAACAGGGGGCGAACACTGAAGCTTTCTTT
v_gene: TRBV20-1
d_gene: TRBD1
abundance: few
j_gene: TRBJ1-1

CDR3aa: CASSHYAQGGQPQHF
CDR3nt: TGCGCCAGCAGCCATTACGCCCAGGGTGGACAGCCCCAGCATTTT
v_gene: TRBV7-9
d_gene: .
abundance: once
j_gene: TRBJ1-5

CDR3aa: CATSSGQGEAEKLFF
CDR3nt: TGTGCCACCAGCAGTGGACAGGGGGAAGCTGAAAAACTGTTTTTT
v_gene: TRBV15
d_gene: TRBD1
abundance: .
j_gene: TRBJ1-4

CDR3aa: CASSVGQGVHTF
CDR3nt: TGTGCCAGCAGCGTAGGTCAGGGGGTGCACACCTTC
v_gene: TRBV9
d_gene: TRBD1
abundance: .
j_gene: TRBJ1-2

CDR3aa: CASSLLVGGELFF
CDR3nt: TGTGCCAGCAGCTTATTAGTAGGGGGGGAGCTGTTTTTT
v_gene: TRBV7-2
d_gene: .
abundance: .
j_gene: TRBJ2-2

CDR3aa: CASGEFLGGEGYEQYF
CDR3nt: TGTGCCAGCGGTGAGTTTTTAGGGGGAGAGGGATACGAGCAGTACTTC
v_gene: TRBV2
d_gene: .
abundance: .
j_gene: TRBJ2-7

CDR3aa: CSATQGGETQYF
CDR3nt: TGCAGTGCTACCCAAGGTGGGGAGACCCAGTACTTC
v_gene: TRBV20-1
d_gene: .
abundance: .
j_gene: TRBJ2-5

CDR3aa: CASSPAGGGETQYF
CDR3nt: TGTGCCAGCAGCCCCGCAGGGGGTGGTGAGACCCAGTACTTC
v_gene: TRBV7-2
d_gene: TRBD1
abundance: .
j_gene: TRBJ2-5

CDR3aa: CASSRLDAEAFF
CDR3nt: TGTGCCAGCAGCCGACTAGACGCTGAAGCTTTCTTT
v_gene: TRBV11-3
d_gene: .
abundance: .
j_gene: TRBJ1-1

CDR3aa: CSAWEGQGWTTEAFF
CDR3nt: TGCAGTGCTTGGGAGGGACAGGGTTGGACCACTGAAGCTTTCTTT
v_gene: TRBV20-1
d_gene: TRBD1
abundance: .
j_gene: TRBJ1-1

CDR3aa: CSARDQTGLSYTF
CDR3nt: TGCAGTGCTCGCGATCAGACAGGGTTGAGCTACACCTTC
v_gene: TRBV20-1
d_gene: TRBD1
abundance: .
j_gene: TRBJ1-2

CDR3aa: CASSSIVGGEQYF
CDR3nt: TGTGCCAGCAGCTCGATCGTAGGGGGGGAGCAGTACTTC
v_gene: TRBV6-2/TRBV6-3
d_gene: .
abundance: .
j_gene: TRBJ2-7

CDR3aa: CSVVRDRDSYEQYF
CDR3nt: TGCAGCGTTGTTCGGGACAGGGACTCCTACGAGCAGTACTTC
v_gene: TRBV29-1
d_gene: TRBD1
abundance: once
j_gene: TRBJ2-7